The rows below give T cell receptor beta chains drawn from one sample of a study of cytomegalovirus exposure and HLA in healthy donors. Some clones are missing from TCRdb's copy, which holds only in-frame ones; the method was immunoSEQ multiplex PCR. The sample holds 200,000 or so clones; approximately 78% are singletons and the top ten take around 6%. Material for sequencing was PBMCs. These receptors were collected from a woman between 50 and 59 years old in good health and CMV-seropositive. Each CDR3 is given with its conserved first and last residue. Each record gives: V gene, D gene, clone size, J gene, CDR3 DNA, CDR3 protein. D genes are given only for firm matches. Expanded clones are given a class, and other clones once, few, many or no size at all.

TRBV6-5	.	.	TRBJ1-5	TGTGCCAGCAGAGCCGATGCGAGCAATCAGCCCCAGCATTTT	CASRADASNQPQHF
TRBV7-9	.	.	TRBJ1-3	TGTGCCAGCAGCTTAGGCGACAGGTCCTCTGGAAACACCATATATTTT	CASSLGDRSSGNTIYF
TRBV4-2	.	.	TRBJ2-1	TGTGCCAGCAGCCCCCCCGGGGGTGTGAATGAGCAGTTCTTC	CASSPPGGVNEQFF
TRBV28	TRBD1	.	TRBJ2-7	TGTGCCAGCAGTTCCGGACAGGGGGTCCCCTACGAGCAGTACTTC	CASSSGQGVPYEQYF
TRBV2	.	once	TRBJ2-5	TGTGCCAGCAGGCCACAGGGTAATCGAGAGACCCAGTACTTC	CASRPQGNRETQYF
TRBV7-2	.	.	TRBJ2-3	TGTGCCAGCAGCCTAATCTACTCTAGCACAGATACGCAGTATTTT	CASSLIYSSTDTQYF
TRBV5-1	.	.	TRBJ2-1	TGCGCCAGCAGCCCGGACTATGGGGAATACAATGAGCAGTTCTTC	CASSPDYGEYNEQFF
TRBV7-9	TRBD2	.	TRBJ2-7	TGTGCCAGCAGCTTGAGCGGGACCCGAGCCTACGAGCAGTACTTC	CASSLSGTRAYEQYF
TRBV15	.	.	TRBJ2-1	TGTGCCACCAGCAGGGCGGTGTTCAATGAGCAGTTCTTC	CATSRAVFNEQFF
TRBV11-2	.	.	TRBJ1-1	TGTGCCAGCAGCCCGCAGGACAGCCAAAAAGCTTTCTTT	CASSPQDSQKAFF
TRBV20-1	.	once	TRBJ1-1	TGCATTACCGGGGGGGGCACTGAAGCTTTCTTT	CITGGGTEAFF
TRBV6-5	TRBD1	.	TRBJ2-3	TGTGCCAGCAGAGTGACAGGGACAGATACGCAGTATTTT	CASRVTGTDTQYF
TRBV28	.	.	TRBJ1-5	TGTGCCAGCAGTCCGGGACAATACAATCAGCCCCAGCATTTT	CASSPGQYNQPQHF
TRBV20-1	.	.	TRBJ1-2	TGCAGTGCTCCCGGGTTCTTTGGCTACACCTTC	CSAPGFFGYTF
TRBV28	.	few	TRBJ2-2	TGTGCCAGCAGTTTATTCCAGTACACCGGGGAGCTGTTTTTT	CASSLFQYTGELFF
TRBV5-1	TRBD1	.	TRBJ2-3	TGCGCCAGCAGCGGACCGGGACAGACTAGCACAGATACGCAGTATTTT	CASSGPGQTSTDTQYF
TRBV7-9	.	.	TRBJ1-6	TGTGCCAGCAGCTTAGGATTAGATTCACCCCTCCACTTT	CASSLGLDSPLHF
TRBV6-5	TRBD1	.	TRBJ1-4	TGTGCCAGCAGTGGGACAGGGGAGAGCGAAAAACTGTTTTTT	CASSGTGESEKLFF
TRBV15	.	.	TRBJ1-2	TGTGCCACCAGCGTAGGACAGCACTATGGCTACACCTTC	CATSVGQHYGYTF
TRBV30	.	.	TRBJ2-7	TGTGCCTGGAGCGACAAATACGAGCAGTACTTC	CAWSDKYEQYF
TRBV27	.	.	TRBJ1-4	TGTGCCAGCAGCCTAGGGGCAGCGAATGAAAAACTGTTTTTT	CASSLGAANEKLFF
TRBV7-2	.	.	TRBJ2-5	TGTGCCAGCAGCTTAGCATACAGGGCGGAGGAGACCCAGTACTTC	CASSLAYRAEETQYF
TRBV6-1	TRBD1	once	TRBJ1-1	TGTGCCAGCAACAGGGGCAGGACTGAAGCTTTCTTT	CASNRGRTEAFF
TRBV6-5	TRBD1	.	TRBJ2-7	TGTGCCAGCAGTTCCGACAGGGACTCCTACGAGCAGTACTTC	CASSSDRDSYEQYF
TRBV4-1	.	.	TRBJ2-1	TGCGCCAGCAGCCAAGTCACCGGGACTGGCTCCTACAATGAGCAGTTCTTC	CASSQVTGTGSYNEQFF
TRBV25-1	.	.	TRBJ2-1	TGTGCCAGCAGCCGAAGGGGTGGCGGGACCGATCCCAGTGAGCAGTTCTTC	CASSRRGGGTDPSEQFF
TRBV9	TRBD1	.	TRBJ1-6	TGTGCCAGCAGCGCCGGGACAGGCAAAGGAAATTCACCCCTCCACTTT	CASSAGTGKGNSPLHF
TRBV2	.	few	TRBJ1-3	TGTGCCAGCAGTCGAGACAGATCCTCTGGAAACACCATATATTTT	CASSRDRSSGNTIYF
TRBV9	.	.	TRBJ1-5	TGTGCCAGCAGCGTAGGGGACGGGGGGCAGCCCCAGCATTTT	CASSVGDGGQPQHF
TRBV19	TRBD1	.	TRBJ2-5	TGTGCCAGTAGTGACCGTAACAGGGGGAAGCGAAGAGAGACCCAGTACTTC	CASSDRNRGKRRETQYF
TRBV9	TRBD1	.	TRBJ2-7	TGTGCCAGCAGCGCCGGGACAGGGTACGCCGAGCAGTACTTC	CASSAGTGYAEQYF
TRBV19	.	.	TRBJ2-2	TGTGCCAGTACAGGGACCGGGGAGCTGTTTTTT	CASTGTGELFF
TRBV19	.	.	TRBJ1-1	TGTGCCAGTAGTATAACCAGACAGACCAACACTGAAGCTTTCTTT	CASSITRQTNTEAFF
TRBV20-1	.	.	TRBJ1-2	TGCAGTGCGTCCCAGGATGGCTACACCTTC	CSASQDGYTF
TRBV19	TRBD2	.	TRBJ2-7	TGTGCCAGTAGTATACATCCTTCGGGGGGGACGTCCTACGAGCAGTACTTC	CASSIHPSGGTSYEQYF
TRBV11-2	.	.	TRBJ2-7	TGTGCCAGCAGCTCCCCAGCTGGGCGTTCCTACGAGCAGTACTTC	CASSSPAGRSYEQYF
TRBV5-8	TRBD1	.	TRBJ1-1	TGTGCCAGCAGCTGGATCTCCAGGGGGCGACACACTGAAGCTTTCTTT	CASSWISRGRHTEAFF
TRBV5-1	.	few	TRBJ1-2	TGCGCCAGCAGCCCCCTGGGAGCAGGAGGCTACACCTTC	CASSPLGAGGYTF
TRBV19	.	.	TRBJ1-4	TGTGCCACCAACCGAGATGATTCGCCCGAAAAACTGTTTTTT	CATNRDDSPEKLFF
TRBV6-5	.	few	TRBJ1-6	TGTGCCAGCAGTTACGGCAATTCACCCCTCCACTTT	CASSYGNSPLHF
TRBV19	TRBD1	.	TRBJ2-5	TGTGCCAGTAGTAAGGGGACAGGGTCCCAGACCCAGTACTTC	CASSKGTGSQTQYF
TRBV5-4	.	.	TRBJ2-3	TGTGCCAGCGGTGCCGGGGGTCCTCCAACAGATACGCAGTATTTT	CASGAGGPPTDTQYF
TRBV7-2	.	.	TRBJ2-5	TGTGCCAGCACAGGAGGGGATCGGGAGACCCAGTACTTC	CASTGGDRETQYF
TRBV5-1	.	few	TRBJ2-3	TGCGCCAGCAGCTTGGCGGGGAGCACAGATACGCAGTATTTT	CASSLAGSTDTQYF